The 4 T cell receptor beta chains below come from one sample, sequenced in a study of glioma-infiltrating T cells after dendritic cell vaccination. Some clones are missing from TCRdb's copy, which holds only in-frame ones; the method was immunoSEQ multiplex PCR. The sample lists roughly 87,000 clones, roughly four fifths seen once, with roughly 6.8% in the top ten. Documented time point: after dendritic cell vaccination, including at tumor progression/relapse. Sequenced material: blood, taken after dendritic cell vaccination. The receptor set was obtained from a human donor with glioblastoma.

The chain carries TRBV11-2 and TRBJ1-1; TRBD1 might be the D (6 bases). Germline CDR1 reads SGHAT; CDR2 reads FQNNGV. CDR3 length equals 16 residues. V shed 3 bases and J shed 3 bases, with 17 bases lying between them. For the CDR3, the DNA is TGTGCCAGCAGCTTCGAATATGGGGGCGAGGACACTGAAGCTTTCTTT. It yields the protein CASSFEYGGEDTEAFF.

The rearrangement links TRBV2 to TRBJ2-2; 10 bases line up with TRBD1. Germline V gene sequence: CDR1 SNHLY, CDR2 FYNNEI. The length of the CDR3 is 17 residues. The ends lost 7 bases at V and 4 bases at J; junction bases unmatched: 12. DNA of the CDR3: TGTGCCAGCACACAGGGGGGACAGGGGTCAATCACCGGGGAGCTGTTTTTT. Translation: CASTQGGQGSITGELFF.

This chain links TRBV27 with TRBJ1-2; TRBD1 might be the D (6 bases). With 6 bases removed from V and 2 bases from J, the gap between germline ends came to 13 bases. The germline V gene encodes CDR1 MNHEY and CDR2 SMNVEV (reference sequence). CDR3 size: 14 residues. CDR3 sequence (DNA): TGTGCCAGCAGCCTGGGACAAGCAAACTATGGCTACACCTTC. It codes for CASSLGQANYGYTF.

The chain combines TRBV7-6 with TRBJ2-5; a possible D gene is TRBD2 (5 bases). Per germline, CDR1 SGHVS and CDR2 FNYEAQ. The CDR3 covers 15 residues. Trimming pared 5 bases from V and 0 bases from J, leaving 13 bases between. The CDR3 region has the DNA TGTGCCAGCAGCCCCCCGGGGATGTACCAAGAGACCCAGTACTTC. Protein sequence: CASSPPGMYQETQYF. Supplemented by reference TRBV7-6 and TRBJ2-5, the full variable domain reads GAGVSQSPRYKVTKRGQDVALRCDPISGHVSLYWYRQALGQGPEFLTYFNYEAQQDKSGLPNDRFSAERPEGSISTLTIQRTEQRDSAMYRCASSPPGMYQETQYFGPGTRLLVL.